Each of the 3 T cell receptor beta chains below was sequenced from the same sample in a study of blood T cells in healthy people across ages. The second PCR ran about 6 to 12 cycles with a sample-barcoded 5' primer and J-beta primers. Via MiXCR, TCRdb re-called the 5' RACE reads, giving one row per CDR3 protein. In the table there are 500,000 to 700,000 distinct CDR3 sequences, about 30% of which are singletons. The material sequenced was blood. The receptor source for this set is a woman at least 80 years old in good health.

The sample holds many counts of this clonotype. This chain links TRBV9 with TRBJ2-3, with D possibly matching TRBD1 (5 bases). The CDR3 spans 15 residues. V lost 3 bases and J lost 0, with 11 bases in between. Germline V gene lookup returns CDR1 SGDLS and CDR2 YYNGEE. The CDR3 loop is CASSAAGISTDTQYF. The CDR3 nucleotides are TGTGCCAGCAGCGCTGCAGGGATTAGCACAGATACGCAGTATTTT.

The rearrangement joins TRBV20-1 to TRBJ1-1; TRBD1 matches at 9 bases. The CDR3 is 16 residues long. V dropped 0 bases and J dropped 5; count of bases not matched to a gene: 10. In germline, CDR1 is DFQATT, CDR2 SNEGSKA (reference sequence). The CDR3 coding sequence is TGCAGTGCTAGAGATGGTACAGGGGGCGGAAAAACTGAAGCTTTCTTT. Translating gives CSARDGTGGGKTEAFF.

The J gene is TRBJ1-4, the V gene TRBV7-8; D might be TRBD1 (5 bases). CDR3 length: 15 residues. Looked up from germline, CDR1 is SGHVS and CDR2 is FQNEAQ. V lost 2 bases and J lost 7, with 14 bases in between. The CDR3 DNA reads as TGTGCCAGCAGCTTACAGGACACTCCGGGTGAAAAACTGTTTTTT. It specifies CASSLQDTPGEKLFF.